This TCR beta chain derives from a study of blood T cell repertoires in COVID-19. Study-level information: COVID-19 samples collected from the United States, Italy and Spain covered acute and convalescent phases. T cells, B-cell-depleted T cells, or PBMCs supplied cDNA or gDNA.

CDR3 length equals 15 residues. From germline, CDR1 is KGHDR and CDR2 SFDVKD. The V segment lost 5 bases and the J segment 6 bases; nucleotides outside the gene matches: 8. The authors' processing: Researchers report that nucleated cell counts were estimated from reference gene primer amplification. Profiled with immunoSEQ multiplex PCR; TCRdb holds only in-frame clones, not every one. V and J calls plus clone size are reproduced from that table; the DNA served to infer D and trimming. The profile covers some 110,000 clones, with around 87% appearing a single time and roughly 15% taken by the ten largest.

Source material: peripheral blood. The TCR was taken from a man in his fifties or sixties with acute or convalescent COVID-19. The J gene is TRBJ2-3, the V gene TRBV24-1, with TRBD1 matching over 9 bases. CDR3 sequence: CATSGVGQGSDTQYF. The DNA for the CDR3 is TGTGCCACCAGTGGGGTAGGACAGGGGTCGGATACGCAGTATTTT.